These 26 T cell receptor beta chains came from one sample sequenced in a study of blood T cell repertoires in COVID-19. This table comes from immunoSEQ multiplex PCR, and its TCRdb copy is limited to in-frame clones, with some not included. Of 250,000 to 400,000 clones in the sample, around 86% were seen once. The sequenced material came from peripheral blood. These receptors all stem from a man in his fifties with active or convalescent COVID-19.

CDR3 bases: TGTGCCAGCACCCGGGGACAAGAAGCTTTCTTT. Protein sequence: CASTRGQEAFF. The rearrangement uses TRBV12-3 or TRBV12-4 and TRBJ1-1; D perhaps matches TRBD1 (6 bases). The length of the CDR3 is 11 residues. Trimming cost V 7 bases and J 8 bases, with 11 bases left between them.

The rearrangement joins TRBV24-1 to TRBJ2-3, with 10 bases fitting TRBD2. The J segment lost 2 bases and the V segment lost 9 bases, leaving 7 bases of the junction unmatched. From germline, CDR1 is KGHDR and CDR2 SFDVKD. The CDR3 totals 15 residues. CDR3 in DNA: TGTGCCACCGGCAAGCGGGAGGGAAACACAGATACGCAGTATTTT. This encodes CATGKREGNTDTQYF.

This clone was seen only once. The rearrangement links TRBV5-1 to TRBJ1-5; TRBD1 agrees at 7 bases. J gave up 4 bases and V 0 bases, and 4 bases lay outside the gene matches. The germline CDR1 and CDR2 sequences are SGHRS and YFSETQ. This CDR3 has 15 residues. CDR3 bases: TGCGCCAGCAGCTTGGATACAGGGGTTAATCAGCCCCAGCATTTT. Its protein is CASSLDTGVNQPQHF.

The chain recombines TRBV6-5 with TRBJ2-7; TRBD1 is a possible D gene (6 bases). The CDR3 runs 14 residues. CDR1 and CDR2 from the germline V gene are MNHEY and SVGAGI. Between the trimmed V and J ends, which lost 6 bases and 0 bases, there was a span of 12 bases. CDR3 bases: TGTGCCAGCAGCCAAGACAGGCACTCCTACGAGCAGTACTTC. This translates into CASSQDRHSYEQYF.

The chain couples TRBV6-6 to TRBJ2-7; TRBD1 aligns across 8 bases. CDR1 is MNHNY and CDR2 is SVGAGI in the germline V gene (reference sequence). The CDR3 spans 16 residues. V dropped 0 bases and J dropped 3; count of bases not matched to a gene: 7. The CDR3 loop is CASSYSTGAEGYEQYF. In DNA, the CDR3 is TGTGCCAGCAGTTACTCGACAGGGGCGGAAGGCTACGAGCAGTACTTC.

The chain carries TRBV7-9 and TRBJ1-5, with D possibly TRBD1 on 6 matching bases. The CDR3 is 14 amino acids. Trimming took 1 base from V and 5 from J, leaving 9 bases between them. CDR1 is SEHNR, CDR2 FQNEAQ, per germline (reference sequence). The CDR3 loop is CASSLDRVDQPQHF. The DNA for the CDR3 is TGTGCCAGCAGCTTAGACAGGGTAGATCAGCCCCAGCATTTT.

This clone was seen a handful of times. The rearrangement links TRBV5-1 to TRBJ2-2, with 7 bases that match TRBD1. The CDR3 is 16 amino acids. The J segment lost 5 bases and the V segment lost 6 bases, leaving 13 bases of the junction unmatched. Germline CDR1 reads SGHRS; CDR2 reads YFSETQ. CDR3 DNA sequence: TGCGCCAGCACCACAAACAGGGGAAGGAGTACCGGGGAGCTGTTTTTT. Its protein product is CASTTNRGRSTGELFF.

Written as DNA, the CDR3 is TGTGCCTGGAGTGTCCAGGTTCGGGGGGGCAATCAGCCCCAGCATTTT. Amino acid sequence: CAWSVQVRGGNQPQHF. The J gene is TRBJ1-5, the V gene TRBV30; weak D call: TRBD1 (5 bases). There are 16 residues in the CDR3. Germline CDR1 GTSNPN, CDR2 SVGIG (reference sequence). The V gene lost 0 bases and the J gene lost 2 bases, with 14 bases spanning the gap.

The gene calls are TRBV2 and TRBJ2-6; maybe TRBD1 (6 bases). In germline, CDR1 is SNHLY, CDR2 FYNNEI. The CDR3 length is 13 residues. V shed 7 bases and J shed 2 bases, with 6 bases lying between them. In DNA, the CDR3 is TGTGCCAGCAACAGGGCTGGGGCCAACGTCCTGACTTTC. Residues: CASNRAGANVLTF. Full variable domain (outside the CDR3, taken from reference TRBV2 and TRBJ2-6): EPEVTQTPSHQVTQMGQEVILRCVPISNHLYFYWYRQILGQKVEFLVSFYNNEISEKSEIFDDQFSVERPDGSNFTLKIRSTKLEDSAMYFCASNRAGANVLTFGAGSRLTVL.

This clone is a singleton in its sample. The chain recombines TRBV6-5 with TRBJ2-2, with D maybe TRBD1 (5 bases). CDR3 length: 14 amino acids. The V gene's germline CDR1 is MNHEY and CDR2 SVGAGI. V lost 2 bases and J 5 bases, leaving 9 bases between the germline ends. The CDR3 DNA reads as TGTGCCAGCAGTTACCTCAGGGAAACCGGGGAGCTGTTTTTT. Its translation is CASSYLRETGELFF.

J is TRBJ1-2 and V is TRBV6-5, with D tentatively TRBD1 (6 bases). Trimming took 5 bases from V and 3 from J, leaving 13 bases between them. The CDR3 spans 14 residues. Germline CDR1 MNHEY, CDR2 SVGAGI. CDR3 in amino acids: CASSRRQEDYGYTF. CDR3 coding DNA: TGTGCCAGCAGTCGACGACAGGAGGACTATGGCTACACCTTC.

Concerning this clone: The same CDR3 is also encoded by other DNA sequences in this sample. This sequence joins TRBV28 and TRBJ2-5; D may be TRBD1 (6 bases). V lost 1 base to trimming and J lost 5 bases, with 11 bases between them. From germline, CDR1 is MDHEN and CDR2 SYDVKM. The CDR3 is 14 amino acids. DNA for the CDR3: TGTGCCAGCAGTTTATCAGGGCAGGGGGAGACCCAGTACTTC. It is translated as CASSLSGQGETQYF.

This clone appeared once. V usage is TRBV6-5 and J usage is TRBJ1-2; 7 bases line up with TRBD1. Germline V gives CDR1 MNHEY, CDR2 SVGAGI. The CDR3 is 15 residues long. Trimming cost V 6 bases and J 1 base; bases outside gene matches: 8. CDR3 sequence reads: CASRPGQLLNYGYTF. The DNA for the CDR3 is TGTGCCAGCAGGCCGGGACAGCTGCTTAACTATGGCTACACCTTC.

This chain connects TRBV21-1 to TRBJ1-1; TRBD1 reflects the table's D call only, with no check against the DNA. TRBV21-1 represents a pseudogene. The CDR3 loop spans 11 amino acids. Here the CDR3 DNA reads TGTGCCAGCAAGCGGACAGGGGGAGCTTTCTTT. This translates into CASKRTGGAFF.

The chain carries TRBV5-1 and TRBJ1-4, with D tentatively TRBD1 (5 bases). Germline lookup yields CDR1 SGHRS and CDR2 YFSETQ. V was shortened by 4 bases and J by 0 bases, with 19 bases between the two germline ends. The CDR3 is 18 residues long. As DNA, the CDR3 is TGCGCCAGCAGCGAAAAACAGGAAGCCTGGGCAACTAATGAAAAACTGTTTTTT. It is translated as CASSEKQEAWATNEKLFF.

This chain joins TRBV2 and TRBJ1-6; D is unclear. This CDR3 has 13 residues. Trimming removed 7 bases at V and 7 bases at J, with 11 bases between. Looked up from germline, CDR1 is SNHLY and CDR2 is FYNNEI. This CDR3 is CASNWSKNSPLHF. CDR3 coding DNA: TGTGCCAGCAACTGGTCGAAAAATTCACCCCTCCACTTT.

V usage is TRBV18 and J usage is TRBJ1-2, with TRBD1 matching 10 bases. The length of the CDR3 is 13 residues. In germline, CDR1 is KGHSH, CDR2 LQKENI. V lost 4 bases and J lost 8; bases outside the gene matches: 4. For the CDR3, the DNA is TGTGCCAGCTCACGACAGGGGGCAGGCGGCTACACCTTC. Protein product: CASSRQGAGGYTF. Variable domain in full (rest from reference TRBV18 and TRBJ1-2): NAGVMQNPRHLVRRRGQEARLRCSPMKGHSHVYWYRQLPEEGLKFMVYLQKENIIDESGMPKERFSAEFPKEGPSILRIQQVVRGDSAAYFCASSRQGAGGYTFGSGTRLTVV.

The chain carries TRBV6-5 and TRBJ2-5; tentative D call: TRBD1 (5 bases). Germline V gene lookup returns CDR1 MNHEY and CDR2 SVGAGI. V lost 1 base to trimming and J lost 1 base, with 7 bases between them. The CDR3 consists of 14 residues. The CDR3 DNA reads TGTGCCAGCAGTTACTGGCAGGGCCAAGAGACCCAGTACTTC. Residues: CASSYWQGQETQYF.

The CDR3 region has the DNA TGTGCCAGCAGCGTATATCAGGGGGCGGGCGGCTACACCTTC. This encodes CASSVYQGAGGYTF. The chain uses TRBV9 and TRBJ1-2; 8 bases align to TRBD1. V lost 1 base and J lost 8; bases outside the gene matches: 7. The CDR3 is 14 residues long. Looked up from germline, CDR1 is SGDLS and CDR2 is YYNGEE.

The genes are TRBV18 and TRBJ2-7, with 8 bases fitting TRBD2. The CDR3 contains 17 residues. The germline CDR1 and CDR2 sequences are KGHSH and LQKENI. The ends lost 1 base at V and 4 bases at J; junction bases unmatched: 12. CDR3 nucleotide sequence: TGTGCCAGCTCACCACTTAGGGCGGGAGGACATATTTACGAGCAGTACTTC. It specifies CASSPLRAGGHIYEQYF.

The rearrangement joins TRBV28 to TRBJ1-2; the match to TRBD1 covers 7 bases. The CDR3 consists of 14 residues. V shed 5 bases, J shed 4 bases, and the junction held 7 bases outside the gene matches. Germline-derived CDR1 and CDR2 are MDHEN and SYDVKM. The CDR3 protein is CASSPPTGFYGYTF. DNA for the CDR3: TGTGCCAGCAGTCCCCCGACAGGGTTCTATGGCTACACCTTC.

This clone has a handful of counts. V usage is TRBV6-1 and J usage is TRBJ1-3; D is ambiguous. This CDR3 contains 17 residues. Germline V gene data show CDR1 as MNHNS and CDR2 as SASEGT. Trimming left V 2 bases short and J 4 bases short, with 18 bases between. The CDR3 protein is CASSEYSAGERGNTIYF. The CDR3 nucleotides read TGTGCCAGCAGTGAATATAGTGCCGGGGAGAGGGGAAACACCATATATTTT.

The gene calls are TRBV12-3 or TRBV12-4 and TRBJ2-3; unclear D gene. This CDR3 contains 13 residues. V lost 7 bases and J 0 bases, leaving 8 bases between the germline ends. This CDR3 is CASKHLSTDTQYF. Here the CDR3 DNA reads TGTGCCAGCAAACACCTTAGCACAGATACGCAGTATTTT.

The rearrangement uses TRBV28 and TRBJ2-7; 8 nucleotides match TRBD2. Germline trimming cut 2 bases from V and 0 bases from J; bases unmatched to any gene: 3. The V gene's germline CDR1 is MDHEN and CDR2 SYDVKM. The CDR3 sequence is 15 residues long. Written as DNA, the CDR3 is TGTGCCAGCAGTTTAAGGGCGGGGGGCTCCTACGAGCAGTACTTC. It translates to CASSLRAGGSYEQYF.

The chain recombines TRBV10-1 with TRBJ2-2, with TRBD2 matching over 9 bases. Germline V gives CDR1 WNHNN, CDR2 SYGVQD (reference sequence). The CDR3 runs to 18 residues. V trimming: 2 bases; J trimming: 5 bases; junction bases outside the gene matches: 12. This chain's CDR3 is CASSERILAGEVTGELFF. The CDR3, as DNA: TGCGCCAGCAGTGAGCGTATATTAGCGGGAGAGGTGACCGGGGAGCTGTTTTTT.

The V and J genes are TRBV3-1 (or the pseudogene TRBV3-2) and TRBJ1-1, with 11 positions matching TRBD1. Germline trimming cut 4 bases from V and 11 bases from J; bases unmatched to any gene: 9. The germline V gene has CDR1 LGHDT and CDR2 YNNKEL (reference sequence). The CDR3 spans 14 residues. The CDR3 DNA follows: TGTGCCAGCAGCCGAATAGGACAGGGGGCCGAGGCTTTCTTT. This gives the protein CASSRIGQGAEAFF.